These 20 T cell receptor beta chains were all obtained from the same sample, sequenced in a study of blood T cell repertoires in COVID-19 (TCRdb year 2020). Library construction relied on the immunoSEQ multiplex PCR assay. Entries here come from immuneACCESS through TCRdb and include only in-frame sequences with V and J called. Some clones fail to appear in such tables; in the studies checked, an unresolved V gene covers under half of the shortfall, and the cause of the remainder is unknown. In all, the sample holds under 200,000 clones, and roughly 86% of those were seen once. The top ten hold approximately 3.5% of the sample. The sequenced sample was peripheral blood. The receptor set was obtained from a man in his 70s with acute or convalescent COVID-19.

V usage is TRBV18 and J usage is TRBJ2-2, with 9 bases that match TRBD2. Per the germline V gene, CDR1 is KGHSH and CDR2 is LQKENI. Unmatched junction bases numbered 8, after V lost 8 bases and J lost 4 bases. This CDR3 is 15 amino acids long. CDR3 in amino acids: CASPHSGSSTGELFF. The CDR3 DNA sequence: TGTGCCAGCCCTCATAGCGGGAGTAGCACCGGGGAGCTGTTTTTT.

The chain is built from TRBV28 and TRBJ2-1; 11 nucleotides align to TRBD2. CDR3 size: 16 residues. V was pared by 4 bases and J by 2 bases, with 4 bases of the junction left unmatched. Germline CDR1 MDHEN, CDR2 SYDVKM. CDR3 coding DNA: TGTGCCAGCAGTTCGGGTAGCGGGGGGGCCTACAATGAGCAGTTCTTC. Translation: CASSSGSGGAYNEQFF.

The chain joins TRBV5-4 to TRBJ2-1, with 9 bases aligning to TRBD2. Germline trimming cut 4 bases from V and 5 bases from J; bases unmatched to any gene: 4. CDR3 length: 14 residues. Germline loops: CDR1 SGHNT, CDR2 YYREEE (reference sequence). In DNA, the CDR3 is TGTGCCAGCAGCATGGGACTAGCAGACAATGAGCAGTTCTTC. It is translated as CASSMGLADNEQFF.

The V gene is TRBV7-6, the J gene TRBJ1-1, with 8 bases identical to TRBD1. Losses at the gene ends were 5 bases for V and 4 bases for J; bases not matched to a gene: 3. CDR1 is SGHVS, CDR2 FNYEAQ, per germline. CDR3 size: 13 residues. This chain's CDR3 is CASSKGQGTEAFF. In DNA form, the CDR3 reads TGTGCCAGCAGCAAAGGACAGGGCACTGAAGCTTTCTTT.

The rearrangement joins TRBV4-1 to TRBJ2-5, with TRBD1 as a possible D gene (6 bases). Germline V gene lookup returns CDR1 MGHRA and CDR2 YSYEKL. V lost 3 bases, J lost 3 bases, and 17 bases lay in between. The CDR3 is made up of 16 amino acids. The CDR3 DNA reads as TGCGCCAGCAGCCAGTATTTCCGGGACAAGGAAGAGACCCAGTACTTC. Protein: CASSQYFRDKEETQYF.

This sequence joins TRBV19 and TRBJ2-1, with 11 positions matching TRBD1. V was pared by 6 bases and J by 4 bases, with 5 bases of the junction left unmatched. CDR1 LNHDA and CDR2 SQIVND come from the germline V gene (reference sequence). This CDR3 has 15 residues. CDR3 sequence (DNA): TGTGCCAGTAGAATGGGACAGGGGGATTACAATGAGCAGTTCTTC. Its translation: CASRMGQGDYNEQFF.

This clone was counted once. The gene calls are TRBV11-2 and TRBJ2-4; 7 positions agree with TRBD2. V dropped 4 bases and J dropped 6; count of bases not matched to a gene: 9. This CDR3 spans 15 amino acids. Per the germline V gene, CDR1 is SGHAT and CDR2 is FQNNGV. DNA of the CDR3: TGTGCCAGCAGCTCACTAGCGTATCGAGGAAACATTCAGTACTTC. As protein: CASSSLAYRGNIQYF.

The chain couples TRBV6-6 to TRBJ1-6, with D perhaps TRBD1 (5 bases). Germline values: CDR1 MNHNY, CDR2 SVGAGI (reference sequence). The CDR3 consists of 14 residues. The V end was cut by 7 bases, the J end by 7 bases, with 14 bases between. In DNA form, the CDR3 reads TGTGCCAGCACCCGCCTAGGGGAAAATTCACCCCTCCACTTT. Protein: CASTRLGENSPLHF.

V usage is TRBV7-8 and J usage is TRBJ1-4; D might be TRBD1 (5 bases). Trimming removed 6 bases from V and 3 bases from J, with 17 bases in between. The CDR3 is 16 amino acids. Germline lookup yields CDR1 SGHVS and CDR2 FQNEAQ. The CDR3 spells CASRRKRGEPNEKLFF. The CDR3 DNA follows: TGTGCCAGCAGGAGAAAAAGGGGCGAACCTAATGAAAAACTGTTTTTT.

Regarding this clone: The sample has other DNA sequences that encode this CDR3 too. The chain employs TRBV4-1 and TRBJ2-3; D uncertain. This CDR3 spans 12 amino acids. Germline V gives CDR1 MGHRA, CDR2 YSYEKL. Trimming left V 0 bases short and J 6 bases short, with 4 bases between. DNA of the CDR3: TGCGCCAGCAGCCAAGACAGGGATACGCAGTATTTT. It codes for CASSQDRDTQYF.

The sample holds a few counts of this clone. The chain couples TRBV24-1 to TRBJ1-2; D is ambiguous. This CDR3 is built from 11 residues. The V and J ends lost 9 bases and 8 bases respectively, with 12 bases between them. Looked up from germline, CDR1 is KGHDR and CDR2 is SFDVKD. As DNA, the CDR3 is TGTGCCACCGGCCACCTCTCCGGCTACACCTTC. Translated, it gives CATGHLSGYTF.

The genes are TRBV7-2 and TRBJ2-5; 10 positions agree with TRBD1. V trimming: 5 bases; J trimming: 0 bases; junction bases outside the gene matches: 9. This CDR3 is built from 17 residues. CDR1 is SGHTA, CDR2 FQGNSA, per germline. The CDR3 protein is CASSPTMGQGYQETQYF. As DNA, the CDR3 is TGTGCCAGCAGCCCAACCATGGGACAGGGGTACCAAGAGACCCAGTACTTC. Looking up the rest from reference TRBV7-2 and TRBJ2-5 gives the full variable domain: GAGVSQSPSNKVTEKGKDVELRCDPISGHTALYWYRQSLGQGLEFLIYFQGNSAPDKSGLPSDRFSAERTGGSVSTLTIQRTQQEDSAVYLCASSPTMGQGYQETQYFGPGTRLLVL.

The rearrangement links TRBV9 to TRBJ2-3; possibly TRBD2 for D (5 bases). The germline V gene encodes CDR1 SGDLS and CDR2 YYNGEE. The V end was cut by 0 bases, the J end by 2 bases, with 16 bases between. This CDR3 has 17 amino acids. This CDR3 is CASSVALRDYSTDTQYF. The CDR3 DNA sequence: TGTGCCAGCAGCGTAGCTTTACGGGATTATTCCACAGATACGCAGTATTTT.

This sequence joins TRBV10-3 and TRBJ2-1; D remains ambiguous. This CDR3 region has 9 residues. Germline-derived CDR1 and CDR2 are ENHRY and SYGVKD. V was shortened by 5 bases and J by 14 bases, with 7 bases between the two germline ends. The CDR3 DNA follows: TGTGCCATCAGTAGCTCGGAGTTCTTC. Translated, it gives CAISSSEFF.

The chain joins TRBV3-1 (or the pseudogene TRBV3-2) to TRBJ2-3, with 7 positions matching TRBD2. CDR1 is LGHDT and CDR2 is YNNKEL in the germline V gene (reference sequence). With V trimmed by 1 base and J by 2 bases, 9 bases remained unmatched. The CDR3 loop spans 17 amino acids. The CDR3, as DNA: TGTGCCAGCAGCCAAGGGGAGGGCTATTTTAACACAGATACGCAGTATTTT. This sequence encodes CASSQGEGYFNTDTQYF.

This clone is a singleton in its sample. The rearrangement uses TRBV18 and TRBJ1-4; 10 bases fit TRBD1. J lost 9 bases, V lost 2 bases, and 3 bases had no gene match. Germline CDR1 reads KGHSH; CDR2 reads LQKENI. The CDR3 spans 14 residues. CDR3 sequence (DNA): TGTGCCAGCTCACCAGGGACAGGGGTACAAAAACTGTTTTTT. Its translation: CASSPGTGVQKLFF.

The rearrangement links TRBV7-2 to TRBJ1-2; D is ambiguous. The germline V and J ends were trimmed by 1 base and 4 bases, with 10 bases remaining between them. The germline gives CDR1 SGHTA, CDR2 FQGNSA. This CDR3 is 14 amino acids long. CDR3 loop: CASSLGGYSYGYTF. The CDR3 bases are TGTGCCAGCAGCTTAGGAGGGTACAGCTATGGCTACACCTTC.

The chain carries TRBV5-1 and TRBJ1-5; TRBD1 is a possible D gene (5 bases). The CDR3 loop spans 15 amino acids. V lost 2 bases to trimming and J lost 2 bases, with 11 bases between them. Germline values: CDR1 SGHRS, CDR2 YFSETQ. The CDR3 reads CASSLGGAGNQPQHF. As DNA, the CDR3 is TGCGCCAGCAGCTTAGGAGGGGCCGGCAATCAGCCCCAGCATTTT. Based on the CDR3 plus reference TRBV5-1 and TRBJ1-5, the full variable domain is KAGVTQTPRYLIKTRGQQVTLSCSPISGHRSVSWYQQTPGQGLQFLFEYFSETQRNKGNFPGRFSGRQFSNSRSEMNVSTLELGDSALYLCASSLGGAGNQPQHFGDGTRLSIL.

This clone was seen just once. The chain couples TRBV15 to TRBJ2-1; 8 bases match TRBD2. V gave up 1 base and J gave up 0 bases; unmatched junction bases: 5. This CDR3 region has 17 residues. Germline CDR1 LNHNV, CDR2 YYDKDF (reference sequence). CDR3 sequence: CATSRAGGQSSYNEQFF. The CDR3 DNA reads TGTGCCACCAGCAGAGCGGGGGGGCAGAGCTCCTACAATGAGCAGTTCTTC.

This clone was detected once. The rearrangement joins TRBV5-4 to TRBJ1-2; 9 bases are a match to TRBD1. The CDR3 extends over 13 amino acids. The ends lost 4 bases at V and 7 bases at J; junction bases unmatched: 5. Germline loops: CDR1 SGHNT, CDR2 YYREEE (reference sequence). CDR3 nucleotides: TGTGCCAGCAGCCGGGACAGGGATGGTGGCTACACCTTC. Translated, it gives CASSRDRDGGYTF.